This TCR beta chain was sequenced for a study of blood T cell repertoires in COVID-19 (dated by TCRdb to the early 2020s). Some background on the complete study: Samples covering the acute and convalescent phases of COVID-19 were provided by collaborators in the United States, Italy and Spain. The material from the prospective study consisted of cDNA or gDNA derived from T cells, B-cell-depleted T cells, or PBMCs. Subjects who had been exposed to COVID-19, were actively infected with it, or had recovered from it provided the deeply sampled blood TCRbeta repertoires that made up the dataset. The repertoires were released in a freely available public database intended as a resource for research on the immune response to SARS-CoV-2. The samples were drawn from two sources: the first 160 participants of the ongoing ImmuneRACE study, and 1,200 or so subjects contributed by 6 global collaborators. A de-identified subject ID, COVID-19 status, age in years and sex were almost always included in the sample metadata. Where available, HLA class I and class II types were obtained from metadata supplied by the sample provider rather than from assay-based typing.

Findings and caveats that apply to the study as a whole: The amount of clinical and demographic metadata varied by source and participant and was provided uncurated.

This clone was counted a single time. This clone's antigen is unknown. No base quality information exists; no much larger clone differs at one position. Collaborating institutions collected whole blood in K2EDTA tubes following their own protocols. For TCRbeta analysis, collaborators shipped samples as frozen whole blood, isolated PBMCs, or DNA extracted from either of those sample types. The immunoSEQ Assay, a bias-controlled multiplex PCR, was used to amplify TCRbeta CDR3 regions from genomic DNA. Turning to the authors' computational methods: Within the assay, amplification of reference gene primers was used to estimate how many nucleated cells each sample contained. To quantify the absolute abundance of each unique TCRbeta CDR3 rearrangement, sequence reads were collapsed and filtered. For each sample, productive Simpson clonality was calculated by taking the square root of Simpson's diversity index across productive rearrangements. TCRdb's version of the immuneACCESS table is confined to in-frame rearrangements and falls short of the full clone set. An unresolved V gene accounts for under half of the shortfall where checked; the remainder is of unknown origin. V, J and clone size derive from that table, while D and trimming were established from the DNA sequence. Present in this sample are 150,000 to 200,000 clones, approximately 82% of which were seen just once. Approximately 7.2% of the sample is in the top ten clones.

Sequenced input: peripheral blood. The clonotype originates from a human donor with acute or convalescent COVID-19. The donor label of this sample is uncertain.

The CDR3 corresponds to CASSPESSTDTQYF. The DNA reads TGTGCCAGCAGCCCTGAGAGTAGCACAGATACGCAGTATTTT. The rearranged chain carries TRBV5-4 and TRBJ2-3, with no confidently assigned D gene. CDR1 SGHNT and CDR2 YYREEE are derived from the germline V gene (reference sequence). CDR3 length: 14 amino acids, cysteine to phenylalanine. Kept here is only the CDR3 DNA, which spans 42 bases and is read in frame from base 1. Between the V and J ends, shortened by 4 bases and 0 bases respectively, the junction contains 9 bases.